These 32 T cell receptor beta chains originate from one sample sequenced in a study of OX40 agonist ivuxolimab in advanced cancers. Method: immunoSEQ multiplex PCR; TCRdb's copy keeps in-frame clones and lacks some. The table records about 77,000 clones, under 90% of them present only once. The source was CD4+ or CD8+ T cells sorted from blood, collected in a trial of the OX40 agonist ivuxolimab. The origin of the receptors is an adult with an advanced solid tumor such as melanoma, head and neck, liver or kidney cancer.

The chain's CDR3 is CATSRGQVYNEQFF. CDR3 nucleotide sequence: TGTGCCACCAGCAGAGGACAGGTCTACAATGAGCAGTTCTTC. This chain joins TRBV15 and TRBJ2-1; D is perhaps TRBD1 (6 bases). CDR1 LNHNV and CDR2 YYDKDF come from the germline V gene (reference sequence). There are 14 residues in the CDR3. The V end lost 1 base, the J end lost 3 bases, and 7 bases lay between the germline ends.

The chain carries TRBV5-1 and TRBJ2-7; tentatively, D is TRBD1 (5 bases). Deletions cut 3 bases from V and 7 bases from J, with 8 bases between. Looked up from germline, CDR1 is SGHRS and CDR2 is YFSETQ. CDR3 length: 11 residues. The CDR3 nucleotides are TGCGCCAGCAGCTCCCAGGGTGAGCAGTACTTC. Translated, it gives CASSSQGEQYF.

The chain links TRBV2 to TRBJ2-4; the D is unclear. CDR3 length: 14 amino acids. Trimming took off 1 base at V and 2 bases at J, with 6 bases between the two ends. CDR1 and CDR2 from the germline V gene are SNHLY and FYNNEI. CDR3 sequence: CASSEGRSKNIQYF. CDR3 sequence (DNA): TGTGCCAGCAGTGAAGGCAGATCCAAAAACATTCAGTACTTC.

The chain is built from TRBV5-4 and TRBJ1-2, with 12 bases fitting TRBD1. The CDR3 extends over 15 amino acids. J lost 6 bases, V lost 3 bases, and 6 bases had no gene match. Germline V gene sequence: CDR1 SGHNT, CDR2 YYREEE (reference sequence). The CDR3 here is CASSSVGQGADGYTF. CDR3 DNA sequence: TGTGCCAGCAGCTCCGTGGGACAGGGGGCAGATGGCTACACCTTC.

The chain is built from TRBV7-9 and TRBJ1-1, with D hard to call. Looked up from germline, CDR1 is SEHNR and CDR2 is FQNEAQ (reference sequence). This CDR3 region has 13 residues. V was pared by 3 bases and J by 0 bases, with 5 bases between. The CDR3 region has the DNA TGTGCCAGCAGCTTCACCTTGAACACTGAAGCTTTCTTT. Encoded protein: CASSFTLNTEAFF.

CDR3 protein: CASSLLASASYEQYF. As DNA, the CDR3 is TGCGCCAGCAGCTTGTTGGCTAGCGCCTCCTACGAGCAGTACTTC. The chain combines TRBV5-1 with TRBJ2-7; possible D gene TRBD2, 6 bases. The ends were cut back, 1 base at V and 0 bases at J, with 11 bases in the middle. Germline values: CDR1 SGHRS, CDR2 YFSETQ. This CDR3 is 15 amino acids long.

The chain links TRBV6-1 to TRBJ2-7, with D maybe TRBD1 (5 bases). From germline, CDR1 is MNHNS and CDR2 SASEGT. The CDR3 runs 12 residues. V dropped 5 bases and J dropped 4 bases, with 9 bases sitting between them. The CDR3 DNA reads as TGTGCCAGCAGTTCGAAGGGGTACGAGCAGTACTTC. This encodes CASSSKGYEQYF.

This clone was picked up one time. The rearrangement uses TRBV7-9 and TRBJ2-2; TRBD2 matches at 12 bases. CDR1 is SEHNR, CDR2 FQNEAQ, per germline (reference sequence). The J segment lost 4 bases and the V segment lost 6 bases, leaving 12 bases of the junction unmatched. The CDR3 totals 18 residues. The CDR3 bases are TGTGCCAGCAGTCCTAGCGCTAGCGGGAGGGCCACCACCGGGGAGCTGTTTTTT. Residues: CASSPSASGRATTGELFF.

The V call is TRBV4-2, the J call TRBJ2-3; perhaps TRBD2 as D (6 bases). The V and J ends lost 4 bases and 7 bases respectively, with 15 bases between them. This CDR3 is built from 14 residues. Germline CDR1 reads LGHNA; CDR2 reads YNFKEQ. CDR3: CASSPGGGGNTQYF. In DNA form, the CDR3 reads TGTGCCAGCAGCCCCGGGGGAGGAGGCAATACGCAGTATTTT.

In nucleotides, the CDR3 is TGTGCCAGCAGCTCGGACAGGGAGGGCTCCTACGAGCAGTACTTC. Its protein is CASSSDREGSYEQYF. J is TRBJ2-7 and V is TRBV7-3, with D possibly TRBD1 on 8 matching bases. CDR1 and CDR2 (germline): SGHTA, FQGTGA. V lost 4 bases and J 0 bases, leaving 13 bases between the germline ends. There are 15 residues in the CDR3.

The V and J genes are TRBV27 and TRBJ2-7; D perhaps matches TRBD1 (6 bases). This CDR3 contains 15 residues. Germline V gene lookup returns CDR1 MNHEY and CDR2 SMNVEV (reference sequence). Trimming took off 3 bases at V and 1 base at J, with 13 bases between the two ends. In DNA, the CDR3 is TGTGCCAGCAGTTTTTTACAGGGAACTTCCTACGAGCAGTACTTC. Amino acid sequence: CASSFLQGTSYEQYF.

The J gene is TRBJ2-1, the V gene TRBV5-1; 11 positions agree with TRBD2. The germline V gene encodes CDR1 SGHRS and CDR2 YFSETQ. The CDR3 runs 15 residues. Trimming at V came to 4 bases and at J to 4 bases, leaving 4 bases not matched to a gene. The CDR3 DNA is TGCGCCAGCAGCACCGGGACTAGCGGTTACAATGAGCAGTTCTTC. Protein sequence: CASSTGTSGYNEQFF.

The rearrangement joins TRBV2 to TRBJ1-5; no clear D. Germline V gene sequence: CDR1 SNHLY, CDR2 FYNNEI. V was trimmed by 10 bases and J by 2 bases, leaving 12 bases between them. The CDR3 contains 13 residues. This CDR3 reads CATEEWGNQPQHF. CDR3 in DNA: TGTGCCACCGAAGAGTGGGGCAATCAGCCCCAGCATTTT. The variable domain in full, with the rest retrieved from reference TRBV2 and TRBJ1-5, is EPEVTQTPSHQVTQMGQEVILRCVPISNHLYFYWYRQILGQKVEFLVSFYNNEISEKSEIFDDQFSVERPDGSNFTLKIRSTKLEDSAMYFCATEEWGNQPQHFGDGTRLSIL.

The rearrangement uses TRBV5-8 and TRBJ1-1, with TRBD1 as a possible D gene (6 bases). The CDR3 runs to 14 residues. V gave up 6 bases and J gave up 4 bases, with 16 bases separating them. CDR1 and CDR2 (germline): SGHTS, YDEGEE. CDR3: CASTLGHAFTEAFF. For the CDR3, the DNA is TGTGCCAGCACCCTGGGACATGCATTCACTGAAGCTTTCTTT.

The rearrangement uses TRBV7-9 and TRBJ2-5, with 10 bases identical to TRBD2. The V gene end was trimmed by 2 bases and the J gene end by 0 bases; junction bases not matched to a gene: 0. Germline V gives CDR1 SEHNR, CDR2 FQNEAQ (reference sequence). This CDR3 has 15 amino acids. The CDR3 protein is CASSLTSGDQETQYF. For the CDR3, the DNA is TGTGCCAGCAGCTTAACTAGCGGGGACCAAGAGACCCAGTACTTC.

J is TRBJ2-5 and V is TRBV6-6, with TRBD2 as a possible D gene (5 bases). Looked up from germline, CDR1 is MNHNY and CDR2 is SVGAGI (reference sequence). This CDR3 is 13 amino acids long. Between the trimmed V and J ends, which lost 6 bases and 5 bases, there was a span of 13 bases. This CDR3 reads CASRGGFGETQYF. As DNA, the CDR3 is TGTGCCAGCAGAGGAGGTTTTGGGGAGACCCAGTACTTC.

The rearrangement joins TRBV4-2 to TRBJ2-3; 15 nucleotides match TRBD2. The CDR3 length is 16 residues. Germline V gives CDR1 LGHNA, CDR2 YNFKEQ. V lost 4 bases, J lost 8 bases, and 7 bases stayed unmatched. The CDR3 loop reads CASSPGLAGGLGTQYF. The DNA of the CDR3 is TGTGCCAGCAGCCCCGGACTAGCGGGGGGGCTAGGTACGCAGTATTTT.

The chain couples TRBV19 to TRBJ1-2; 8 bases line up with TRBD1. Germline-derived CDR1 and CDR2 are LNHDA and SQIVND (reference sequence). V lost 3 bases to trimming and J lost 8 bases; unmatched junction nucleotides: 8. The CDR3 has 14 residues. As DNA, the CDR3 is TGTGCCAGTAGTATTTTGGGACAGGCCAAGGGCTACACCTTC. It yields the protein CASSILGQAKGYTF.

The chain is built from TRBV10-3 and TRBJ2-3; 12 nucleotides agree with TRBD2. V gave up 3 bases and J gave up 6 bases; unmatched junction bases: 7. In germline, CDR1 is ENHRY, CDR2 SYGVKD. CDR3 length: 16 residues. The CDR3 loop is CAISDLTSGGFDTQYF. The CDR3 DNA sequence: TGTGCCATCAGTGACTTGACTAGCGGGGGTTTCGATACGCAGTATTTT.

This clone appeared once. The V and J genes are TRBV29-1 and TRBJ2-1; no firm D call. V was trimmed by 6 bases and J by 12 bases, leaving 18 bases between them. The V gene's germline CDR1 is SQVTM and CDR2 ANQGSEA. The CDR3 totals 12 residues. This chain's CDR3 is CSVDPRGSSQFF. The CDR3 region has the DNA TGCAGCGTGGATCCACGTGGGTCTTCGCAGTTCTTC.

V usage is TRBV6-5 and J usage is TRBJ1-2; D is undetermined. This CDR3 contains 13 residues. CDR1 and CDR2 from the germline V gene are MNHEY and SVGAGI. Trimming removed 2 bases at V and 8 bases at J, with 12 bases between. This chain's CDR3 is CASSYPGRWGYTF. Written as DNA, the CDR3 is TGTGCCAGCAGTTACCCAGGTCGCTGGGGCTACACCTTC.

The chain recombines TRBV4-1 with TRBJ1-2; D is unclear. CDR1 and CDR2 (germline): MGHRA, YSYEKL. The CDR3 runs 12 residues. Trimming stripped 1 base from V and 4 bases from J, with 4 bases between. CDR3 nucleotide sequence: TGCGCCAGCAGCCAAGGGATCTATGGCTACACCTTC. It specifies CASSQGIYGYTF.

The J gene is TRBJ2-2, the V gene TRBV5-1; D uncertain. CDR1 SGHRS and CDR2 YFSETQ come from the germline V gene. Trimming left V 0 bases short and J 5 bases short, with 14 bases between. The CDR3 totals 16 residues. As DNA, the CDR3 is TGCGCCAGCAGCTTGGAGCCCCCAAGAGGTACCGGGGAGCTGTTTTTT. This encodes CASSLEPPRGTGELFF.

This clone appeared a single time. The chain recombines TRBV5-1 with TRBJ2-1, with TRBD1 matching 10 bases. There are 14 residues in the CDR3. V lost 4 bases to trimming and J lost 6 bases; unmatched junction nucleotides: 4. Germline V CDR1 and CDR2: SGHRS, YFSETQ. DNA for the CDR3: TGCGCCAGCAGCCCGGGACAGGGGTTCAATGAGCAGTTCTTC. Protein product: CASSPGQGFNEQFF.

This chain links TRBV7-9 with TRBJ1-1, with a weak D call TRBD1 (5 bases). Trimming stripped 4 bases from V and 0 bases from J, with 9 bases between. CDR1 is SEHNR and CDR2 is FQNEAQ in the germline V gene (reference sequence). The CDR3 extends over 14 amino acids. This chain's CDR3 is CASSSTALNTEAFF. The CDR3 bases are TGTGCCAGCAGCTCGACAGCCCTGAACACTGAAGCTTTCTTT.

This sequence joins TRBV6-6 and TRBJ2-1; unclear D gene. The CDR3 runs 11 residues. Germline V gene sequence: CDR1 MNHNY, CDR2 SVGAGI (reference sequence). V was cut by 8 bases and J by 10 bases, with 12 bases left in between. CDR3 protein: CASWAGLEQFF. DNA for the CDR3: TGTGCCAGCTGGGCAGGTTTGGAGCAGTTCTTC.

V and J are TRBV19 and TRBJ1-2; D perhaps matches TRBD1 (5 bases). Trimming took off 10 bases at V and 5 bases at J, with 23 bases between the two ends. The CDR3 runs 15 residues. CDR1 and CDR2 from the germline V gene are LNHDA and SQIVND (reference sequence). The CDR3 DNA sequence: TGTGCCACCAAGCCAGGAGGGCAATGGGGGTATGGCTACACCTTC. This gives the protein CATKPGGQWGYGYTF. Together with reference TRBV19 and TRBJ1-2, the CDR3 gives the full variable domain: DGGITQSPKYLFRKEGQNVTLSCEQNLNHDAMYWYRQDPGQGLRLIYYSQIVNDFQKGDIAEGYSVSREKKESFPLTVTSAQKNPTAFYLCATKPGGQWGYGYTFGSGTRLTVV.

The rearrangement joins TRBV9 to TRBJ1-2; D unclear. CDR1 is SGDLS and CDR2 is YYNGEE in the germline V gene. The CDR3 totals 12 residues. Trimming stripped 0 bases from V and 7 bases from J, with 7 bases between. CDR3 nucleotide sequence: TGTGCCAGCAGCGTAGTGGAGGGTGGCTACACCTTC. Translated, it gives CASSVVEGGYTF.

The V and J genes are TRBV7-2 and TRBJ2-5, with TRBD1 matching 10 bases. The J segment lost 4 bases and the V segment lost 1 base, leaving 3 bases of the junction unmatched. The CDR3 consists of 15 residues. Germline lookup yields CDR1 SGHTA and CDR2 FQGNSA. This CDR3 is CASSLEGDRGETQYF. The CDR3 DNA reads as TGTGCCAGCAGCTTAGAGGGGGACAGGGGAGAGACCCAGTACTTC.

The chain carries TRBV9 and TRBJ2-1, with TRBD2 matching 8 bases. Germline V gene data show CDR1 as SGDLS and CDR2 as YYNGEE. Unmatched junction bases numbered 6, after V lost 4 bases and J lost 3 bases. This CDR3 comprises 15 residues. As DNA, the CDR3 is TGTGCCAGCAGCCCTAGCGGGCGGGTCTACAATGAGCAGTTCTTC. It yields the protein CASSPSGRVYNEQFF.

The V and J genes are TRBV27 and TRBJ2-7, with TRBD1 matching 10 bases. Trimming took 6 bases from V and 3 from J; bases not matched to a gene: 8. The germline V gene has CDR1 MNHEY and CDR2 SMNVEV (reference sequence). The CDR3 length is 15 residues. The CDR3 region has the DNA TGTGCCAGCAGCACCCGGGACAGGGGCTACTACGAGCAGTACTTC. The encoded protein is CASSTRDRGYYEQYF.

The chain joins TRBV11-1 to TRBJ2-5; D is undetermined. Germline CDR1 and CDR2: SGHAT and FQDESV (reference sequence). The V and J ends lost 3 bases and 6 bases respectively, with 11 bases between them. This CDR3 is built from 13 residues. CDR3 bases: TGTGCCAGCAGCTTGATGGACCGCCAGACCCAGTACTTC. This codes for CASSLMDRQTQYF. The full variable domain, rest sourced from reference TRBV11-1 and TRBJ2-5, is EAEVAQSPRYKITEKSQAVAFWCDPISGHATLYWYRQILGQGPELLVQFQDESVVDDSQLPKDRFSAERLKGVDSTLKIQPAELGDSAMYLCASSLMDRQTQYFGPGTRLLVL.